The rows below give T cell receptor beta chains drawn from one sample of a study of neurological immune-mediated disorders. TCRdb re-derived calls from the 5' RACE reads in MiXCR, one entry per CDR3 protein. The sample lists more than 15,000 distinct CDR3 sequences; 3.5% were seen once. Sequencing was done on a sample of CD8+ T cells from blood. The receptor source for this set is a woman in her forties in good health. CDR3s include the opening cysteine and the closing phenylalanine or tryptophan. Each record gives: clone size, V gene, D gene, J gene, CDR3 protein, CDR3 DNA. D genes are given only for firm matches. The size field is filled for only some rows; it gives once, few, many or a size class.

many,TRBV6-5,TRBD1,TRBJ1-4,CASSHTGGGEKLFF,TGTGCCAGCAGTCATACAGGGGGCGGCGAAAAACTGTTTTTT
many,TRBV6-2/TRBV6-3,TRBD2,TRBJ2-5,CASSREGLAEGF,TGTGCCAGCAGTCGCGAGGGACTAGCAGAGGGTTTC
-,TRBV5-1,TRBD2,TRBJ2-1,CASSPGLAGGPEGPSYNEQFF,TGCGCCAGCAGCCCGGGACTAGCGGGAGGACCAGAGGGGCCTTCCTACAATGAGCAGTTCTTC
many,TRBV5-1,-,TRBJ2-5,CASSLTEGLGETQYF,TGCGCCAGCAGCTTGACCGAGGGATTGGGTGAGACCCAGTACTTC
medium-sized,TRBV28,-,TRBJ2-1,CASGGRWIGGRNEQFF,TGTGCCAGCGGCGGAAGGTGGATCGGGGGGCGCAATGAGCAGTTCTTC
many,TRBV5-1,-,TRBJ2-1,CASSAGNEQFF,TGCGCCAGCAGCGCGGGCAATGAGCAGTTCTTC
many,TRBV6-5,TRBD2,TRBJ2-1,CASSYSKGDPASGRVQPPYNEQFF,TGTGCCAGCAGTTACTCGAAGGGGGACCCGGCGAGCGGGAGGGTACAGCCACCCTACAATGAGCAGTTCTTC
many,TRBV5-1,-,TRBJ2-7,CASSQNENEQYF,TGCGCCAGCAGCCAAAATGAGAACGAGCAGTACTTC
many,TRBV27,-,TRBJ2-1,CASSLRKRELNEQFF,TGTGCCAGCAGTTTACGGAAACGGGAGCTCAATGAGCAGTTCTTC
many,TRBV20-1,TRBD2,TRBJ2-1,CSARTLADYNEQFF,TGCAGTGCTAGGACCCTAGCGGACTACAATGAGCAGTTCTTC
many,TRBV12-3/TRBV12-4,-,TRBJ2-4,CASSPVPGDIQYF,TGTGCCAGCAGTCCGGTCCCGGGGGACATTCAGTACTTC
medium-sized,TRBV24-1,-,TRBJ1-1,CATSDDRQNTEAFF,TGTGCCACCAGTGATGATAGGCAGAACACTGAAGCTTTCTTT
many,TRBV19,-,TRBJ1-1,CASSSHPDGNTEAFF,TGTGCCAGTAGTAGCCACCCGGACGGGAACACTGAAGCTTTCTTT
many,TRBV4-1,-,TRBJ2-5,CASSKLQGGETQYF,TGCGCCAGCAGCAAACTACAGGGTGGAGAGACCCAGTACTTC
many,TRBV7-6,-,TRBJ1-5,CASSLAQGRQPQHF,TGTGCCAGCAGCTTAGCGCAGGGGAGGCAGCCCCAGCATTTT
many,TRBV5-1,TRBD1,TRBJ2-6,CASSRTGQGAVGANVLTF,TGCGCCAGCAGCCGTACTGGACAGGGGGCTGTTGGGGCCAACGTCCTGACTTTC
many,TRBV5-1,-,TRBJ2-3,CASSLEFADTQYF,TGCGCCAGCAGCTTGGAGTTTGCAGATACGCAGTATTTT
many,TRBV4-3,-,TRBJ1-2,CASSLGGGIYGYTF,TGCGCCAGCAGCCTGGGAGGGGGGATCTATGGCTACACCTTC
-,TRBV12-2,-,TRBJ2-3,CASRLGEDKRLEYTQYF,TGTGCAAGTCGCTTAGGAGAGGACAAACGACTCGAATATACGCAGTATTTT
many,TRBV12-3/TRBV12-4,-,TRBJ2-7,CASSPRTYEQYF,TGTGCCAGCAGCCCTAGAACCTACGAGCAGTACTTC
many,TRBV12-3/TRBV12-4,-,TRBJ2-3,CASSASGGTDTQYF,TGTGCCAGCAGCGCCTCGGGAGGCACAGATACGCAGTATTTT
many,TRBV4-1,-,TRBJ1-2,CASSQDPGHLYGYTF,TGCGCCAGCAGCCAAGATCCCGGACACCTCTATGGCTACACCTTC
many,TRBV15,TRBD2,TRBJ2-7,CATSKSSGNTHEQYF,TGTGCCACCAGCAAGTCTAGCGGGAATACCCACGAGCAGTACTTC
-,TRBV13,-,TRBJ2-1,CASSHGTEGGNEQFF,TGTGCCAGCAGCCACGGGACAGAGGGGGGCAATGAGCAGTTCTTC
many,TRBV12-3/TRBV12-4,TRBD1,TRBJ2-7,CASSPPGQGYEQYF,TGTGCCAGCAGTCCACCGGGACAGGGCTACGAGCAGTACTTC
many,TRBV20-1,TRBD1,TRBJ2-7,CSARQPGQGYEQYF,TGCAGTGCTAGGCAACCGGGACAGGGCTACGAGCAGTACTTC
many,TRBV7-6,-,TRBJ1-2,CASSLDANYGYTF,TGTGCCAGCAGCTTAGATGCCAACTATGGCTACACCTTC
many,TRBV27,-,TRBJ2-1,CASSSGSYNEQFF,TGTGCCAGCAGTTCCGGCTCCTACAATGAGCAGTTCTTC
many,TRBV6-5,TRBD1,TRBJ1-1,CAGRQGINTEAFF,TGTGCCGGTCGACAGGGCATTAACACTGAAGCTTTCTTT
many,TRBV11-2,-,TRBJ2-3,CASSRGTVPSSTDTQYF,TGTGCCAGCAGCAGGGGGACGGTACCTTCTAGCACAGATACGCAGTATTTT
many,TRBV29-1,TRBD1,TRBJ2-7,CSVPGQGASGQYF,TGCAGCGTCCCGGGACAGGGGGCGTCTGGGCAGTACTTC
medium-sized,TRBV28,-,TRBJ1-6,CASSDGTDSYNSPLHF,TGTGCCAGCAGTGATGGGACGGACTCCTATAATTCACCCCTCCACTTT
medium-sized,TRBV10-3,TRBD2,TRBJ2-1,CAISVSTSGDPNEQFF,TGTGCCATCAGTGTATCGACTAGCGGAGATCCCAATGAGCAGTTCTTC
few,TRBV29-1,TRBD2,TRBJ2-1,CSVEDPRASGRAGEQFF,TGCAGCGTTGAAGATCCGCGGGCTAGCGGGAGGGCCGGTGAGCAGTTCTTC
many,TRBV7-9,-,TRBJ2-3,CASSAGTDPSTDTQYF,TGTGCCAGCAGCGCCGGGACTGACCCTAGCACAGATACGCAGTATTTT
many,TRBV6-5,-,TRBJ1-1,CASTGGLNTEAFF,TGTGCCAGCACGGGCGGTTTGAACACTGAAGCTTTCTTT
many,TRBV29-1,TRBD2,TRBJ2-1,CSVEDVSGTYNEQFF,TGCAGCGTTGAAGATGTCAGCGGGACCTACAATGAGCAGTTCTTC
many,TRBV3-1,-,TRBJ2-3,CASSQLFGPSTDTQYF,TGTGCCAGCAGCCAATTGTTCGGGCCCAGCACAGATACGCAGTATTTT
many,TRBV7-8,TRBD1,TRBJ2-5,CASTHGTGGRETQYF,TGTGCCAGCACCCACGGGACAGGGGGCCGGGAGACCCAGTACTTC
many,TRBV15,-,TRBJ2-5,CATSRARGTPQETQYF,TGTGCCACCAGCAGGGCCCGTGGGACACCTCAAGAGACCCAGTACTTC
many,TRBV7-8,-,TRBJ2-7,CASSLAPGPNYEQYF,TGTGCCAGCAGCTTAGCACCGGGACCTAACTACGAGCAGTACTTC
many,TRBV20-1,-,TRBJ2-1,CSASRDSNNEQFF,TGCAGTGCTAGCCGGGACTCCAACAATGAGCAGTTCTTC
many,TRBV7-3,TRBD2,TRBJ2-1,CASSLGTSGSTEQFF,TGTGCCAGCAGCCTCGGGACTAGCGGGAGTACGGAGCAGTTCTTC
many,TRBV20-1,-,TRBJ1-6,CSASKRQIYNSPLHF,TGCAGTGCTTCTAAAAGACAGATTTATAATTCACCCCTCCACTTT
many,TRBV7-2,TRBD1,TRBJ1-3,CASDRWDRAGNTIYF,TGTGCCAGCGACAGATGGGACAGGGCTGGAAACACCATATATTTT
many,TRBV6-2/TRBV6-3,TRBD2,TRBJ2-5,CASGGTSGTFQYF,TGTGCCAGCGGCGGGACTAGCGGCACCTTCCAGTACTTC
many,TRBV6-2/TRBV6-3,TRBD2,TRBJ2-3,CASSYLGTSGSTDTQYF,TGTGCCAGCAGTTACTTAGGGACTAGCGGTAGCACAGATACGCAGTATTTT
many,TRBV3-1,TRBD2,TRBJ2-7,CASSSGASGRFYEQYF,TGTGCCAGCAGCTCTGGGGCTAGCGGGAGGTTCTACGAGCAGTACTTC
many,TRBV15,-,TRBJ1-1,CATSRPVGGPRNTEAFF,TGTGCCACCAGCAGACCGGTCGGAGGGCCCCGGAACACTGAAGCTTTCTTT
many,TRBV5-1,-,TRBJ1-2,CASSAGGVGYGYTF,TGCGCCAGCAGCGCCGGGGGAGTCGGCTATGGCTACACCTTC
many,TRBV5-1,TRBD2,TRBJ2-6,CASGGGNSGANVLTF,TGCGCCAGTGGCGGGGGTAACTCTGGGGCCAACGTCCTGACTTTC
many,TRBV7-2,TRBD1,TRBJ2-7,CASSSRDRRPEQYF,TGTGCCAGCAGCTCCCGGGACAGACGTCCCGAGCAGTACTTC
many,TRBV6-2/TRBV6-3,TRBD2,TRBJ2-3,CASSLGLTTDTQYF,TGTGCCAGCAGTTTGGGACTAACCACAGATACGCAGTATTTT